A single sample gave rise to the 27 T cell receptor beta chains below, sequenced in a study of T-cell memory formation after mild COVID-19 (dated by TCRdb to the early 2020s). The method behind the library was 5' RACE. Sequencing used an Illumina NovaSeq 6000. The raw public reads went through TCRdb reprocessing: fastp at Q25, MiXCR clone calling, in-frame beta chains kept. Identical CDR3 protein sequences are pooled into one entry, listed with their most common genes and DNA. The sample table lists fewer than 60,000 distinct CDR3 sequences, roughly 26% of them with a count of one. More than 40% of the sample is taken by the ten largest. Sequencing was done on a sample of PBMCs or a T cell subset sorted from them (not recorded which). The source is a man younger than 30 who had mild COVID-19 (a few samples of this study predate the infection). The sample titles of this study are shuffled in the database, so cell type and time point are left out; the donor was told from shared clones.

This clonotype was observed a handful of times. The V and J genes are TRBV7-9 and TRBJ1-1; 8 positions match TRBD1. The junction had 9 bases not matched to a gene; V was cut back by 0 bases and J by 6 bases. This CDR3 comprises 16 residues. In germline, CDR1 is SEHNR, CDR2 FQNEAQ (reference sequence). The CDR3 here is CASSLANQGALAEAFF. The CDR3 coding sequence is TGTGCCAGCAGCTTAGCGAACCAGGGGGCCTTGGCTGAAGCTTTCTTT.

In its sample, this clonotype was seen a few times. The CDR3 reads CASSEPNRGGRIYEQYF. The CDR3 DNA follows: TGCGCCAGCAGTGAGCCTAATAGGGGTGGACGGATCTACGAGCAGTACTTC. The chain combines TRBV10-1 with TRBJ2-7, with D maybe TRBD1 (5 bases). CDR3 length: 17 amino acids. The germline V and J ends were trimmed by 2 bases and 3 bases, with 20 bases remaining between them. Germline loops: CDR1 WNHNN, CDR2 SYGVQD (reference sequence).

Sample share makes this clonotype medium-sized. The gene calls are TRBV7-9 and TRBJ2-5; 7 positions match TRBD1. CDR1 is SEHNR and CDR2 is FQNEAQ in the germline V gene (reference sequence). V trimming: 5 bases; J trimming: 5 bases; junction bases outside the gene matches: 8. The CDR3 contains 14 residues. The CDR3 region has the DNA TGTGCCAGCAGCACCGCAGGGGGTCGGGAGACCCAGTACTTC. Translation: CASSTAGGRETQYF.

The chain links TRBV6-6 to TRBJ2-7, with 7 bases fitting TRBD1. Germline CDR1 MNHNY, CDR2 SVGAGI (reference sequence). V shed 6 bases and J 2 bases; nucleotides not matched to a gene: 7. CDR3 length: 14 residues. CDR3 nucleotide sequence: TGTGCCAGCAGCAGACAGGGTCGGACCTACGAGCAGTACTTC. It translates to CASSRQGRTYEQYF.

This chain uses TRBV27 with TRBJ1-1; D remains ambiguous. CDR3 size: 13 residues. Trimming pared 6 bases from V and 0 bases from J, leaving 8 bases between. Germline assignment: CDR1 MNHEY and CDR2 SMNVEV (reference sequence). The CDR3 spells CASRRAMNTEAFF. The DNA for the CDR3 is TGTGCCAGCAGGAGAGCTATGAACACTGAAGCTTTCTTT.

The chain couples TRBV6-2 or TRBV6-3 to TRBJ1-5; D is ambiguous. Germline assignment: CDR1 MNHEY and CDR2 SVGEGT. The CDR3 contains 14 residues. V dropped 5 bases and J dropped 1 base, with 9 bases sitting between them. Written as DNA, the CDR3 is TGTGCCAGCAGTCACGGCCAGAGCAATCAGCCCCAGCATTTT. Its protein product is CASSHGQSNQPQHF.

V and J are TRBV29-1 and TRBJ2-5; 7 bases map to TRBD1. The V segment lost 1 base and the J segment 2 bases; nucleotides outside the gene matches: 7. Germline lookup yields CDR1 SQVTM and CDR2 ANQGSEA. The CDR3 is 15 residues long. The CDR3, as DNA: TGCAGCGTTGAAGTGCGTGGACAGGCACAAGAGACCCAGTACTTC. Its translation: CSVEVRGQAQETQYF.

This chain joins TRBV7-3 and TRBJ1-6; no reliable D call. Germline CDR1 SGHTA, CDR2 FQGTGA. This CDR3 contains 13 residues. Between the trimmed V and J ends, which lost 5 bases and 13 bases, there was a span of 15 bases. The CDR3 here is CASSPEEGLPLHF. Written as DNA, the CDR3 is TGTGCCAGCAGCCCCGAGGAGGGCCTCCCCCTCCACTTT.

CDR3 protein: CASSRGLADTDTQYF. The CDR3 DNA follows: TGTGCCAGCAGCCGGGGACTAGCGGACACAGATACGCAGTATTTT. The chain couples TRBV7-6 to TRBJ2-3; 11 nucleotides align to TRBD2. Looked up from germline, CDR1 is SGHVS and CDR2 is FNYEAQ. Trimming cost V 5 bases and J 2 bases; bases outside gene matches: 3. The length of the CDR3 is 15 residues. Full variable domain (missing parts from reference TRBV7-6 and TRBJ2-3): GAGVSQSPRYKVTKRGQDVALRCDPISGHVSLYWYRQALGQGPEFLTYFNYEAQQDKSGLPNDRFSAERPEGSISTLTIQRTEQRDSAMYRCASSRGLADTDTQYFGPGTRLTVL.

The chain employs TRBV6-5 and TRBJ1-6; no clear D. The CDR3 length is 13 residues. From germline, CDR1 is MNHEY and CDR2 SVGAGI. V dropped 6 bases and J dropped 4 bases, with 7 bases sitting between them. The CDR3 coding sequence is TGTGCCAGCAGCGACGGGTATAATTCACCCCTCCACTTT. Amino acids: CASSDGYNSPLHF.

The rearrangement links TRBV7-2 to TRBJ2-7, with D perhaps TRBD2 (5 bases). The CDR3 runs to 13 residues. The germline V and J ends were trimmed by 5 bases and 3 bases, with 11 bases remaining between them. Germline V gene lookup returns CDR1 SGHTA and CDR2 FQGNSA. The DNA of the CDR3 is TGTGCCAGCAGCCCCGGACTCCACTACGAGCAGTACTTC. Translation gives CASSPGLHYEQYF. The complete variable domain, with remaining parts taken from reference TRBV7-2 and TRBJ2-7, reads GAGVSQSPSNKVTEKGKDVELRCDPISGHTALYWYRQSLGQGLEFLIYFQGNSAPDKSGLPSDRFSAERTGGSVSTLTIQRTQQEDSAVYLCASSPGLHYEQYFGPGTRLTVT.

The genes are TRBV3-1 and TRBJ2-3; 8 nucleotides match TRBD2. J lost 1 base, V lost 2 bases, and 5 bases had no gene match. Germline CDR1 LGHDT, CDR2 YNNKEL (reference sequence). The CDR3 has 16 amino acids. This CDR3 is CASSQLVRGGTDTQYF. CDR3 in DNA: TGTGCCAGCAGCCAACTCGTGCGGGGGGGCACAGATACGCAGTATTTT.

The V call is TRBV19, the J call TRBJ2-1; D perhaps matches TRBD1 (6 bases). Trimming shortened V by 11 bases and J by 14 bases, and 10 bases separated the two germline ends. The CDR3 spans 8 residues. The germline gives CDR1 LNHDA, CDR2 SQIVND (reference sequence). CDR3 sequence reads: CAGGRKFF. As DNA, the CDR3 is TGTGCCGGGGGCAGGAAGTTCTTC.

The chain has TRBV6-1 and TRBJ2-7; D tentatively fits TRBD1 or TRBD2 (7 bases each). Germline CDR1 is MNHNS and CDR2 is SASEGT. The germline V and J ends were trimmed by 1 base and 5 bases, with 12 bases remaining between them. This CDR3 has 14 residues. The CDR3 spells CASSEGEGADEQYF. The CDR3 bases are TGTGCCAGCAGTGAAGGGGAGGGGGCGGACGAGCAGTACTTC.

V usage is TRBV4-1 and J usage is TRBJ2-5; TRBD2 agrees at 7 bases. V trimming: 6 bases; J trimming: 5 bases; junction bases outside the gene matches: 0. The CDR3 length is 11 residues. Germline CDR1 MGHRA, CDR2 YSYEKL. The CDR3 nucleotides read TGCGCCAGCAGGGGGGGGGAGACCCAGTACTTC. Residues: CASRGGETQYF.

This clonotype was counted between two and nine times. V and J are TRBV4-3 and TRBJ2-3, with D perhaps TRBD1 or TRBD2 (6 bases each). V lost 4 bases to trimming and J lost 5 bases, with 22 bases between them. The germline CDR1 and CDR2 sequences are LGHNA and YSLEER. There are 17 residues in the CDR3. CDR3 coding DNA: TGCGCCAGCAGCCGACTAGGGGGAGGCAGGGAGCAAGATACGCAGTATTTT. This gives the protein CASSRLGGGREQDTQYF.

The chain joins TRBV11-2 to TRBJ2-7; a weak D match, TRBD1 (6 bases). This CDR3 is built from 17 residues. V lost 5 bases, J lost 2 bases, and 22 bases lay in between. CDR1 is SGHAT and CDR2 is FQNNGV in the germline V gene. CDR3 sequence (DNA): TGTGCCAGCAGCCCATCTCCCGGTCCGGGACACCCCTACGAGCAGTACGTC. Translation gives CASSPSPGPGHPYEQYV.

The DNA for the CDR3 is TGTGCCAGCAGTCCCCCTCCCGGCACAGATACGCAGTATTTT. Protein sequence: CASSPPPGTDTQYF. The rearrangement joins TRBV27 to TRBJ2-3; D remains ambiguous. This CDR3 comprises 14 residues. V shed 5 bases and J shed 1 base, with 10 bases lying between them. Germline-derived CDR1 and CDR2 are MNHEY and SMNVEV (reference sequence).

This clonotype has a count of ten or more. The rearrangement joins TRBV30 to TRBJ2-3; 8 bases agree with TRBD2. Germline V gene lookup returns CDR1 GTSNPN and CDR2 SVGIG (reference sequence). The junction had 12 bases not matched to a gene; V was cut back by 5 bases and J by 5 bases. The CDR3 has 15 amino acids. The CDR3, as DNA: TGTGCCTGGCATAGCGGGGAAACCCAAATAGATACGCAGTATTTT. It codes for CAWHSGETQIDTQYF.

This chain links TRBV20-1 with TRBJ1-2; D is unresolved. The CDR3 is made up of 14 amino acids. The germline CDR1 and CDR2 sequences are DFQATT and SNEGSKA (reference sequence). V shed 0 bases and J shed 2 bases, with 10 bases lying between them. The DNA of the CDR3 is TGCAGTGCTAGAGATTCGGCAACCAACTATGGCTACACCTTC. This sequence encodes CSARDSATNYGYTF.

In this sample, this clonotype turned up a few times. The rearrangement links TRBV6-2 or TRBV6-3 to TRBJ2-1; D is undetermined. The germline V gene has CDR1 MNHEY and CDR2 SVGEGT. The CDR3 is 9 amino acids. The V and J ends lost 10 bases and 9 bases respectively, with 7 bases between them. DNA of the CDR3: TGTGCCACCGGCGGTGAGCAGTTCTTC. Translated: CATGGEQFF.

The CDR3 loop is CASSQEAAVTEAFF. The CDR3 region has the DNA TGTGCCAGCAGCCAAGAGGCCGCCGTCACTGAAGCTTTCTTT. The V gene is TRBV3-1, the J gene TRBJ1-1; D is unclear. Germline-derived CDR1 and CDR2 are LGHDT and YNNKEL (reference sequence). The V and J ends lost 0 bases and 4 bases respectively, with 9 bases between them. The CDR3 extends over 14 amino acids.

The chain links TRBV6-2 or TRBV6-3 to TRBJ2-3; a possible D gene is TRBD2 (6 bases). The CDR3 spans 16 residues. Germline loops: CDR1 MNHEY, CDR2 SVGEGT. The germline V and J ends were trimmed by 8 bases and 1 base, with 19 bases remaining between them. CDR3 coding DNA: TGTGCCAGCGCGGGACCTCTAATCCCTGGCACAGATACGCAGTATTTT. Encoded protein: CASAGPLIPGTDTQYF.

The CDR3 sequence is CASSEGQGINEQYF. Written as DNA, the CDR3 is TGCGCCAGCAGCGAAGGACAGGGGATCAACGAGCAGTACTTC. The chain has TRBV5-1 and TRBJ2-7, with 9 bases lining up with TRBD1. Germline V lookup: CDR1 SGHRS, CDR2 YFSETQ. CDR3 length: 14 amino acids. Trimming at V came to 4 bases and at J to 5 bases, leaving 7 bases not matched to a gene.

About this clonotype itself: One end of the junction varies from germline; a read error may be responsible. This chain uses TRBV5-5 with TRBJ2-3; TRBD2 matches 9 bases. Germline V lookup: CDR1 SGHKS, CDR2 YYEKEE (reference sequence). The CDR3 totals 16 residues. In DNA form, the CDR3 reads TGTGACAGCAGCTTGGGTGCGGGGGGGCCGACAGATACGCAGTATTTT. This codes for CDSSLGAGGPTDTQYF. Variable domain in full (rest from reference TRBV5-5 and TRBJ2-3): DAGVTQSPTHLIKTRGQQVTLRCSPISGHKSVSWYQQVLGQGPQFIFQYYEKEERGRGNFPDRFSARQFPNYSSELNVNALLLGDSALYLCDSSLGAGGPTDTQYFGPGTRLTVL.

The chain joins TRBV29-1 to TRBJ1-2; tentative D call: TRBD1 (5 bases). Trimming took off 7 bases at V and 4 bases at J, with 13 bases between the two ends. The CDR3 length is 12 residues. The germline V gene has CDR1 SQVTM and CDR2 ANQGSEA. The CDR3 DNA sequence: TGCAGCGCAGGTGGGGGGATCTATGGCTACACCTTC. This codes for CSAGGGIYGYTF.

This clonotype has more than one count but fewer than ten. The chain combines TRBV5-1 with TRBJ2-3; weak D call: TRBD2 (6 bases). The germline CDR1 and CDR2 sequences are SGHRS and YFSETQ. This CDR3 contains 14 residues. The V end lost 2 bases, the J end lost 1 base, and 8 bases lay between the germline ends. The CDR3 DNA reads TGCGCCAGCAGCTTATCTAGCGGCACAGATACGCAGTATTTT. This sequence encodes CASSLSSGTDTQYF.